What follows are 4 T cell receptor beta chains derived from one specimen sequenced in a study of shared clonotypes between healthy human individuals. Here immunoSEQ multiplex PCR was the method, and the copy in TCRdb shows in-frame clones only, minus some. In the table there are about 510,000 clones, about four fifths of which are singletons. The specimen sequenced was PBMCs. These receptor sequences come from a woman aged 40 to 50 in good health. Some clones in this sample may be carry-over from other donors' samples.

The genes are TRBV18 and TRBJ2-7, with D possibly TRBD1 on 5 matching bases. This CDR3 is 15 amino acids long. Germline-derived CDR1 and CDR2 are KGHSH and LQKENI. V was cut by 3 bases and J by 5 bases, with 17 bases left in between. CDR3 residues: CASSPSQGVRDEQYF. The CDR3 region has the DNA TGTGCCAGCTCACCCTCACAAGGGGTACGGGACGAGCAGTACTTC.

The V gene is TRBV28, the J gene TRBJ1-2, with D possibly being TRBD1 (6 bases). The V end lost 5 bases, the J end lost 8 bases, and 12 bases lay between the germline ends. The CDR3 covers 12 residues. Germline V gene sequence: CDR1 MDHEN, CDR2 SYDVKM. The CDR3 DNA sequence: TGTGCCAGCAGTGACAGGCCGGGAGGCTACACCTTC. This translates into CASSDRPGGYTF.

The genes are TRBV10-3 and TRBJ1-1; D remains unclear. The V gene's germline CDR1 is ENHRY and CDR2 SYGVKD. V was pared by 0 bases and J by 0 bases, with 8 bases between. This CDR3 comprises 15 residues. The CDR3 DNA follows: TGTGCCATCAGTGAGTCGACGAACATGAACACTGAAGCTTTCTTT. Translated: CAISESTNMNTEAFF.

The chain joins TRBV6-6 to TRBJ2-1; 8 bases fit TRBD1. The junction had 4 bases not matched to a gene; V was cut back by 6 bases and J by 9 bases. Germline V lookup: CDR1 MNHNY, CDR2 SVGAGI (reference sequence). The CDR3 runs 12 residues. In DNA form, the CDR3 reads TGTGCCAGCAGACGAGACAGGGGTGAGCAGTTCTTC. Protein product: CASRRDRGEQFF.